Listed here is a single T cell receptor (beta chain). TCRdb's table, derived via immunoSEQ multiplex PCR, lists solely in-frame clones and lacks some. The data show some 2,000,000 clones, roughly 95% seen once. The source of the sample is a study of shared clonotypes between healthy human individuals. V trimming: 5 bases; J trimming: 4 bases; junction bases outside the gene matches: 6. Germline CDR1 reads SGHNT; CDR2 reads YENEEA. The length of the CDR3 is 15 residues. The chain combines TRBV11-3 with TRBJ2-1; TRBD1 matches 9 bases. Material for sequencing was naive CD4+ T cells sorted from blood. Subset defined: CD45RA+ positively selected. The sequence was obtained from a man aged 18 to 30 in good health. The CDR3 here is CASSHGTGRYNEQFF. The DNA for the CDR3 is TGTGCCAGCAGCCACGGGACAGGGAGGTACAATGAGCAGTTCTTC.